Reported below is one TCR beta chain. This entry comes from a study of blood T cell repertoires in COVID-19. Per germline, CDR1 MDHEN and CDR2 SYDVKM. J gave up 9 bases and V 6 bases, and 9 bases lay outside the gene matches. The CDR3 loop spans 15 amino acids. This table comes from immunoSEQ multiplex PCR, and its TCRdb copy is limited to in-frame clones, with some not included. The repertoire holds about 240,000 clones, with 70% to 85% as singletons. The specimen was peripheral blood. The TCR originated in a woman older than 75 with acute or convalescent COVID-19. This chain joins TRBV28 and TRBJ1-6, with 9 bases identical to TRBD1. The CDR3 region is CASSSYGTGRSPLHF. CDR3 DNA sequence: TGTGCCAGCAGCTCATACGGGACAGGGCGTTCACCCCTCCACTTT.